The next 15 T cell receptor beta chains were all read from a single sample in a study of blood T cell repertoires in COVID-19. The method was immunoSEQ multiplex PCR; TCRdb's version includes in-frame clones alone and lacks a portion of them. The sample includes about 150,000 clones, 88% of them seen just once. The sample taken for sequencing was peripheral blood. The source is a man aged 50-59 years who had recovered from COVID-19.

V gene TRBV18 combines with J gene TRBJ2-3, with 10 bases lining up with TRBD2. Losses at the gene ends were 5 bases for V and 1 base for J; bases not matched to a gene: 3. Looked up from germline, CDR1 is KGHSH and CDR2 is LQKENI. The CDR3 is 15 amino acids. CDR3 in amino acids: CASSASGGRTDTQYF. CDR3 coding DNA: TGTGCCAGCTCAGCTAGCGGGGGACGCACAGATACGCAGTATTTT.

The chain's CDR3 is CASRVTGTNTGELFF. Here the CDR3 DNA reads TGTGCCAGTAGGGTGACAGGCACGAACACCGGGGAGCTGTTTTTT. The chain employs TRBV19 and TRBJ2-2; TRBD1 might be the D (6 bases). Germline CDR1 and CDR2: LNHDA and SQIVND (reference sequence). The germline V and J ends were trimmed by 6 bases and 0 bases, with 11 bases remaining between them. CDR3 size: 15 residues.

Only a few counts were recorded for this clone. The V and J genes are TRBV5-8 and TRBJ1-5; 9 nucleotides line up with TRBD1. With V trimmed by 3 bases and J by 3 bases, 10 bases remained unmatched. The V gene's germline CDR1 is SGHTS and CDR2 YDEGEE. This CDR3 region has 17 residues. The CDR3 nucleotides read TGTGCCAGCAGCTCGGGACAGGGAAGATATAACAATCAGCCCCAGCATTTT. Translated: CASSSGQGRYNNQPQHF.

V and J are TRBV5-6 and TRBJ2-6; tentative D call: TRBD1 (6 bases). This CDR3 is built from 15 residues. Germline V gene data show CDR1 as SGHDT and CDR2 as YYEEEE. With 0 bases removed from V and 2 bases from J, the gap between germline ends came to 6 bases. The CDR3 is CASSLEGAGANVLTF. DNA for the CDR3: TGTGCCAGCAGCTTGGAGGGGGCTGGGGCCAACGTCCTGACTTTC.

The rearrangement links TRBV9 to TRBJ1-2, with 9 bases matching TRBD1. This CDR3 contains 14 residues. The germline V gene has CDR1 SGDLS and CDR2 YYNGEE. The ends lost 3 bases at V and 3 bases at J; junction bases unmatched: 3. The CDR3 here is CASSGDRGDYGYTF. Here the CDR3 DNA reads TGTGCCAGCAGCGGCGACAGGGGGGACTATGGCTACACCTTC.

The CDR3: CASSYSINAQGLGQPQHF. The CDR3 DNA sequence: TGTGCCAGCAGTTACTCGATAAACGCGCAGGGCCTGGGGCAGCCCCAGCATTTT. J is TRBJ1-5 and V is TRBV6-2 or TRBV6-3; maybe TRBD1 (5 bases). This CDR3 region has 18 residues. V shed 0 bases and J shed 7 bases, with 22 bases lying between them. Germline V lookup: CDR1 MNHEY, CDR2 SVGEGT.

In DNA, the CDR3 is TGTGCCAGCAGTTACGGACAGGGTTCCGACGAGCAGTACTTC. It encodes CASSYGQGSDEQYF. The chain has TRBV7-9 and TRBJ2-7; 8 bases align to TRBD1. The CDR3 has 14 residues. J gave up 5 bases and V 6 bases, and 9 bases lay outside the gene matches. Per the germline V gene, CDR1 is SEHNR and CDR2 is FQNEAQ (reference sequence).

This chain connects TRBV5-1 to TRBJ2-7, with D perhaps matching TRBD2 (6 bases). The V gene's germline CDR1 is SGHRS and CDR2 YFSETQ. The CDR3 has 14 residues. Trimming left V 4 bases short and J 5 bases short, with 16 bases between. The CDR3 DNA is TGCGCCAGCAGCCCTGGTGGAGGGGAGGACGAGCAGTACTTC. Translation gives CASSPGGGEDEQYF.

The CDR3 sequence: CASSFESSTRSYNSPLHF. The CDR3 DNA is TGTGCCAGCAGCTTTGAATCGAGTACGCGCTCCTATAATTCACCCCTCCACTTT. J is TRBJ1-6 and V is TRBV5-5; D gene uncertain. With 2 bases removed from V and 0 bases from J, the gap between germline ends came to 15 bases. The CDR3 loop spans 18 amino acids. CDR1 and CDR2 from the germline V gene are SGHKS and YYEKEE (reference sequence).

The chain uses TRBV6-5 and TRBJ2-1; 7 nucleotides match TRBD2. V was pared by 6 bases and J by 3 bases, with 5 bases of the junction left unmatched. The CDR3 spans 14 residues. Per the germline V gene, CDR1 is MNHEY and CDR2 is SVGAGI. The CDR3 protein is CASSFRDYYNEQFF. CDR3 DNA sequence: TGTGCCAGCAGCTTCCGGGACTACTACAATGAGCAGTTCTTC.

This sequence joins TRBV6-6 and TRBJ2-7, with TRBD1 matching 7 bases. CDR1 is MNHNY, CDR2 SVGAGI, per germline (reference sequence). This CDR3 spans 15 amino acids. Trimming removed 6 bases from V and 4 bases from J; junction bases left unmatched: 12. This CDR3 is CASRTSGTVDYEQYF. CDR3 in DNA: TGTGCCAGCAGGACATCCGGGACAGTAGATTACGAGCAGTACTTC.

This chain joins TRBV7-2 and TRBJ1-6; 7 bases map to TRBD1. Trimming removed 2 bases from V and 10 bases from J; junction bases left unmatched: 5. The CDR3 consists of 14 residues. Germline V gene lookup returns CDR1 SGHTA and CDR2 FQGNSA. The CDR3 region is CASSLRQGGSPLHF. CDR3 coding DNA: TGTGCCAGCAGCTTAAGACAGGGAGGCTCACCCCTCCACTTT.

This rearrangement joins TRBV28 to TRBJ2-1; 10 positions match TRBD2. V lost 5 bases and J lost 7; bases outside the gene matches: 14. The CDR3 sequence is 17 residues long. Germline-derived CDR1 and CDR2 are MDHEN and SYDVKM. This chain's CDR3 is CASSEQRGGRGLNEQFF. In DNA form, the CDR3 reads TGTGCCAGCAGTGAACAGCGGGGGGGCCGTGGTTTAAATGAGCAGTTCTTC. The whole variable domain, filled in from reference TRBV28 and TRBJ2-1, reads DVKVTQSSRYLVKRTGEKVFLECVQDMDHENMFWYRQDPGLGLRLIYFSYDVKMKEKGDIPEGYSVSREKKERFSLILESASTNQTSMYLCASSEQRGGRGLNEQFFGPGTRLTVL.

Comment on this clone: Different DNA sequences within this sample yield the same CDR3. The CDR3 here is CASSPGQGPGNTIYF. As DNA, the CDR3 is TGTGCCAGCAGCCCGGGACAGGGCCCTGGAAACACCATATATTTT. This chain joins TRBV11-3 and TRBJ1-3; 9 bases match TRBD1. The CDR3 covers 15 residues. The trim removed 5 bases at V and 2 bases at J, leaving 4 bases unmatched. Germline values: CDR1 SGHNT, CDR2 YENEEA.

This clone was seen more than once but under ten times. The V gene is TRBV7-9, the J gene TRBJ2-1; 7 bases are a match to TRBD2. This CDR3 spans 13 amino acids. The germline V gene encodes CDR1 SEHNR and CDR2 FQNEAQ (reference sequence). Trimming at V came to 5 bases and at J to 6 bases, leaving 4 bases not matched to a gene. The DNA of the CDR3 is TGTGCCAGCAGCCTGACTAGCAGCAATGAGCAGTTCTTC. This translates into CASSLTSSNEQFF.